Listed below are T cell receptor beta chains from one sample, sequenced in a study of cytomegalovirus exposure and HLA in healthy donors. Sequencing used immunoSEQ multiplex PCR; TCRdb keeps in-frame clones, though not all of them. This sample carries roughly 120,000 clones, roughly 80% of them seen once, and the ten largest clones take about 4%. The sequenced sample consisted of PBMCs. These receptors all stem from a woman between 40 and 55 years old in good health and CMV-seronegative. Both conserved end residues are part of each CDR3. D genes are given only for firm matches. Some rows have no size entry. The others give once, few or many, or a class for an expanded clone.

D gene	V gene	CDR3 length	J gene	clone size	CDR3 protein	CDR3 DNA
TRBD1	TRBV27	15	TRBJ2-7	.	CASSLTATGWSEQYF	TGTGCCAGCAGTTTAACCGCGACAGGGTGGAGCGAGCAGTACTTC
TRBD1	TRBV28	14	TRBJ1-2	.	CASRRWQGDYGYTF	TGTGCCAGCAGAAGATGGCAGGGGGACTATGGCTACACCTTC
.	TRBV11-2	13	TRBJ1-2	.	CASSLEGRASYTF	TGTGCCAGCAGCTTAGAGGGCAGGGCGAGCTACACCTTC
TRBD1	TRBV7-2	14	TRBJ1-2	few	CASSLRDRGRGYTF	TGTGCCAGCAGCTTAAGGGACAGGGGCCGGGGCTACACCTTC
.	TRBV6-1	16	TRBJ1-4	once	CASSVEPTGTGEKLFF	TGTGCCAGCAGTGTCGAACCCACAGGGACCGGGGAAAAACTGTTTTTT
TRBD2	TRBV18	16	TRBJ2-1	.	CASSPMGLAGGNEQFF	TGTGCCAGCTCACCGATGGGACTAGCGGGAGGTAATGAGCAGTTCTTC
TRBD1	TRBV7-8	14	TRBJ2-7	.	CASRPGTGGYEQYF	TGTGCCAGCAGACCAGGGACAGGGGGCTACGAGCAGTACTTC
.	TRBV7-9	15	TRBJ1-3	.	CASSLAGGSGNTIYF	TGTGCCAGCAGCTTAGCGGGGGGCTCTGGAAACACCATATATTTT
TRBD1	TRBV6-1	16	TRBJ2-7	.	CASSGMTGYGTYEQYF	TGTGCCAGCAGTGGTATGACAGGGTATGGGACCTACGAGCAGTACTTC
TRBD1	TRBV4-3	15	TRBJ1-1	.	CASSQGSGGVTEAFF	TGCGCCAGCAGCCAAGGGTCAGGGGGCGTCACTGAAGCTTTCTTT
.	TRBV18	14	TRBJ1-2	.	CASSPGDANYGYTF	TGTGCCAGCTCACCGGGAGATGCTAACTATGGCTACACCTTC
TRBD2	TRBV28	16	TRBJ2-3	.	CASSLLTSGRPDTQYF	TGTGCCAGCAGCCTCCTCACTAGCGGGAGGCCGGATACGCAGTATTTT
.	TRBV9	14	TRBJ2-7	.	CASSVGPEGYEQYF	TGTGCCAGCAGCGTAGGACCTGAGGGCTACGAGCAGTACTTC
TRBD2	TRBV7-2	16	TRBJ2-1	.	CASSTSPGLPVDEQFF	TGTGCCAGCAGCACGAGTCCGGGACTACCGGTGGATGAGCAGTTCTTC
TRBD1	TRBV10-3	15	TRBJ1-3	.	CAMGGTASSGNTIYF	TGTGCCATGGGCGGGACAGCCTCCTCTGGAAACACCATATATTTT
TRBD1	TRBV10-3	14	TRBJ1-2	few	CAIRGQGVDYGYTF	TGTGCCATCAGGGGACAGGGGGTCGACTATGGCTACACCTTC
TRBD2	TRBV4-2	16	TRBJ2-1	once	CASSQEGTRGNNEQFF	TGTGCCAGCAGCCAAGAAGGGACTAGGGGGAACAATGAGCAGTTCTTC
.	TRBV9	15	TRBJ2-7	once	CASSVEQVPSYEQYF	TGTGCCAGCAGCGTAGAACAGGTCCCTTCCTACGAGCAGTACTTC
TRBD1	TRBV28	17	TRBJ1-4	once	CASSSTFQQGAGEKLFF	TGTGCCAGCAGTTCCACTTTCCAACAGGGGGCGGGAGAAAAACTGTTTTTT
.	TRBV7-9	16	TRBJ1-1	.	CASSLEVTLLGVGAFF	TGTGCCAGCAGCTTAGAGGTGACACTGTTGGGAGTTGGAGCTTTCTTT
.	TRBV30	13	TRBJ2-1	.	CAWMPSDYNEQFF	TGTGCCTGGATGCCTAGCGACTACAATGAGCAGTTCTTC
.	TRBV2	13	TRBJ2-3	once	CASSALPVDTQYF	TGTGCCAGCAGTGCCCTCCCCGTAGATACGCAGTATTTT
.	TRBV6-5	12	TRBJ1-2	.	CASRYQNYGYTF	TGTGCCAGCAGGTACCAGAACTATGGCTACACCTTC
TRBD1	TRBV7-9	14	TRBJ1-3	.	CASSSRDRGDTIYF	TGTGCCAGCAGCTCGCGGGACAGGGGCGACACCATATATTTT
.	TRBV20-1	11	TRBJ2-5	.	CSASGAETQYF	TGCAGTGCATCAGGGGCAGAGACCCAGTACTTC
.	TRBV28	15	TRBJ1-1	few	CASSLKAGRDTEAFF	TGTGCCAGCAGTTTAAAGGCAGGGCGAGACACTGAAGCTTTCTTT
TRBD1	TRBV6-6	15	TRBJ1-4	.	CASSKGQGLYEKLFF	TGTGCCAGCAGTAAGGGACAGGGCTTATATGAAAAACTGTTTTTT
TRBD1	TRBV18	16	TRBJ2-5	.	CASSLKAGTGVETQYF	TGTGCCAGCTCATTAAAAGCCGGGACAGGGGTGGAGACCCAGTACTTC
.	TRBV5-1	13	TRBJ2-5	.	CASSSQGRETQYF	TGCGCCAGCAGCTCACAGGGTCGGGAGACCCAGTACTTC
TRBD2	TRBV10-3	14	TRBJ2-5	.	CAIRPAGGSETQYF	TGTGCCATCAGACCAGCGGGAGGGTCGGAGACCCAGTACTTC
TRBD1	TRBV6-6	16	TRBJ1-3	.	CASSIGQDLVGNTIYF	TGTGCCAGCAGTATAGGACAGGACCTTGTCGGAAACACCATATATTTT
TRBD1	TRBV19	14	TRBJ1-1	.	CASSGGTVIAEAFF	TGTGCCAGTAGTGGAGGGACAGTGATTGCTGAAGCTTTCTTT
TRBD1	TRBV7-9	14	TRBJ1-2	.	CASSPGDRGYGYTF	TGTGCCAGCAGCCCAGGAGACAGGGGGTATGGCTACACCTTC
TRBD1	TRBV2	14	TRBJ1-4	.	CASSTGANNEKLFF	TGTGCCAGCAGCACAGGGGCCAATAATGAAAAACTGTTTTTT
.	TRBV10-3	12	TRBJ1-1	few	CAIRKGDTEAFF	TGTGCCATCAGAAAGGGGGACACTGAAGCTTTCTTT
.	TRBV2	13	TRBJ1-1	.	CASIEPGDTEAFF	TGTGCCAGCATAGAGCCCGGGGACACTGAAGCTTTCTTT
.	TRBV7-2	15	TRBJ2-1	many	CASSLGPGLYNEQFF	TGTGCCAGCAGCTTAGGCCCAGGTCTATACAATGAGCAGTTCTTC
TRBD1	TRBV19	14	TRBJ1-5	.	CASSIWDSYQPQHF	TGTGCCAGTAGTATTTGGGACAGCTATCAGCCCCAGCATTTT
TRBD1	TRBV29-1	16	TRBJ2-6	few	CSVETGGVSGANVLTF	TGCAGCGTTGAAACAGGGGGAGTCTCTGGGGCCAACGTCCTGACTTTC
.	TRBV7-9	15	TRBJ1-1	few	CASSFILIQGTEAFF	TGTGCCAGCAGCTTTATCCTGATTCAGGGCACTGAAGCTTTCTTT
TRBD2	TRBV5-1	14	TRBJ2-2	few	CASSPGTSAGELFF	TGCGCCAGCAGCCCCGGGACTAGCGCCGGGGAGCTGTTTTTT
.	TRBV7-2	15	TRBJ1-5	.	CASSLGRAVYQPQHF	TGTGCCAGCAGCTTGGGCAGGGCTGTATATCAGCCCCAGCATTTT
TRBD1	TRBV7-2	13	TRBJ2-3	.	CASSPQGADTQYF	TGTGCCAGCAGCCCACAGGGGGCGGATACGCAGTATTTT
.	TRBV11-2	14	TRBJ1-2	.	CASSLGGPNYGYTF	TGTGCCAGCAGCTTAGGCGGGCCTAACTATGGCTACACCTTC
TRBD2	TRBV7-8	15	TRBJ2-3	.	CASSRPGGGSDTQYF	TGTGCCAGCAGCCGCCCGGGGGGGGGTTCAGATACGCAGTATTTT
TRBD2	TRBV18	16	TRBJ2-3	.	CASSPLAGGSTDTQYF	TGTGCCAGCTCACCCTTAGCGGGAGGTAGCACAGATACGCAGTATTTT
TRBD2	TRBV7-3	19	TRBJ2-1	.	CASSLGGYPGLAGGHEQFF	TGTGCCAGCAGCCTAGGGGGCTACCCGGGACTAGCGGGGGGGCACGAGCAGTTCTTC
.	TRBV5-6	16	TRBJ2-5	.	CASSLSLTSRRETQYF	TGTGCCAGCAGCTTGAGTTTAACTAGCAGGAGAGAGACCCAGTACTTC
.	TRBV18	13	TRBJ2-7	.	CASSPGSAEVEYF	TGTGCCAGCTCACCCGGGTCGGCCGAAGTGGAGTACTTC
.	TRBV2	13	TRBJ1-5	.	CASSVGRGVPQHF	TGTGCCAGCAGTGTTGGCAGGGGCGTGCCCCAGCATTTT
TRBD2	TRBV6-6	14	TRBJ2-1	.	CASYGAGVLNEQFF	TGTGCCAGCTACGGAGCGGGAGTACTTAATGAGCAGTTCTTC